These T cell receptor beta chains were read from a single sample in a study of blood T cells in healthy people across ages. TCRdb re-called the 5' RACE reads through MiXCR, storing one row per CDR3 protein. The sample shows approximately 1,000,000 distinct CDR3 sequences, around two fifths of them seen only once. The sample was blood. The origin of the receptors is a man in his late teens or twenties in good health. The CDR3 runs from the conserved cysteine through the conserved F or W. The D gene is left open where the match is weak. The size field is filled for only some rows; it gives once, few, many or a size class.

V: TRBV27; size: .; D: TRBD1; J: TRBJ2-3; DNA: TGTGCCAGCAGTCCTCGACAGACAGGGCTCACAGATACGCAGTATTTT; CDR3: CASSPRQTGLTDTQYF
V: TRBV3-1; size: once; D: .; J: TRBJ2-2; DNA: TGTGCCAGCAGACCCGGGGCAGGGGACACCGGGGAGCTGTTTTTT; CDR3: CASRPGAGDTGELFF
V: TRBV10-3; size: .; D: TRBD2; J: TRBJ2-1; DNA: TGTGCCATCAGTCTCCTTAGCGGGGGTAGAGACAATGAGCAGTTCTTC; CDR3: CAISLLSGGRDNEQFF
V: TRBV11-2; size: .; D: TRBD2; J: TRBJ2-1; DNA: TGTGCCAGCAGCTTGCCGGGGGGGGCTCTCAATGAGCAGTTCTTC; CDR3: CASSLPGGALNEQFF
V: TRBV5-1; size: .; D: .; J: TRBJ1-2; DNA: TGCGCCAGCAGCGTTTCCTCTAGCTATGGCTACACCTTC; CDR3: CASSVSSSYGYTF
V: TRBV21-1; size: .; D: .; J: TRBJ1-5; DNA: TGTGCCAGCAGCAAAGGACAGGGTTGTGCGTGGGATCAGCCCCAGCATTTT; CDR3: CASSKGQGCAWDQPQHF
V: TRBV20-1; size: few; D: TRBD1; J: TRBJ1-2; DNA: TGCAGTGCTCCTTTACCCGGGACAGGCTATGGCTACACCTTC; CDR3: CSAPLPGTGYGYTF
V: TRBV30; size: few; D: TRBD1; J: TRBJ1-4; DNA: TGTGCCTCAAGCGGGACAGGGAAAGGAAGGGAAAAACTGTTTTTT; CDR3: CASSGTGKGREKLFF
V: TRBV12-3/TRBV12-4; size: .; D: .; J: TRBJ1-5; DNA: TGTGCCAGCAGGACGAATCAGGGAGGTGACCAGCCCCAGCATTTT; CDR3: CASRTNQGGDQPQHF
V: TRBV18; size: .; D: .; J: TRBJ2-1; DNA: TGTGCCAGCTCATCTCCGGGACAAGCCCCCGATGAGCAGTTCTTC; CDR3: CASSSPGQAPDEQFF
V: TRBV4-1; size: few; D: .; J: TRBJ1-4; DNA: TGCGCCAGCAGCCAAGATCAGGGGAACGATGAAAAACTGTTTTTT; CDR3: CASSQDQGNDEKLFF
V: TRBV6-5; size: .; D: TRBD1; J: TRBJ1-2; DNA: TGTGCCAGCAGCCGGACCGGACAGGGCGGGTATGGCTACACCTTC; CDR3: CASSRTGQGGYGYTF
V: TRBV7-2; size: few; D: .; J: TRBJ2-4; DNA: TGTGCCAGCGTAGGGCGTACTGATCTAGCCAAAAACATTCAGTACTTC; CDR3: CASVGRTDLAKNIQYF
V: TRBV28; size: .; D: TRBD2; J: TRBJ2-1; DNA: TGTGCCAGCAGTTCTACTAGCGGGGGGGCCCGGTACAATGAGCAGTTCTTC; CDR3: CASSSTSGGARYNEQFF
V: TRBV7-2; size: .; D: .; J: TRBJ2-1; DNA: TGTGCCAGCAGCGGGGACAAGTACAATGAGCAGTTCTTC; CDR3: CASSGDKYNEQFF
V: TRBV4-2; size: .; D: .; J: TRBJ2-7; DNA: TGTGCCAGCAGCCATGGCTCAGGGTCCTCTCACGAGCAGTACTTC; CDR3: CASSHGSGSSHEQYF
V: TRBV6-5; size: .; D: .; J: TRBJ1-1; DNA: TGTGCCAGCAGTCGGCACCGCTTGACTGAAGCTTTCTTT; CDR3: CASSRHRLTEAFF
V: TRBV4-2; size: .; D: .; J: TRBJ1-1; DNA: TGTGCCAGCAGCCAAGAGGGGGTAGGTAACACTGAAGCTTTCTTT; CDR3: CASSQEGVGNTEAFF
V: TRBV6-2/TRBV6-3; size: .; D: .; J: TRBJ2-5; DNA: TGTGCCAGCAGTCAATCCTCGGAGACCCAGTACTTC; CDR3: CASSQSSETQYF
V: TRBV10-3; size: .; D: .; J: TRBJ2-7; DNA: TGTGCCATCAGTGCAGGGGAAGAGCAGTACTTC; CDR3: CAISAGEEQYF
V: TRBV12-3/TRBV12-4; size: few; D: TRBD2; J: TRBJ2-5; DNA: TGTGCCAGCAGTTTATGGGTCGGGGGGGCCTCAGAGACCCAGTACTTC; CDR3: CASSLWVGGASETQYF
V: TRBV3-1; size: .; D: .; J: TRBJ1-2; DNA: TGTGCCAGCAGCCAGTGGGAGTCCTATGGCTACACCTTC; CDR3: CASSQWESYGYTF
V: TRBV29-1; size: few; D: .; J: TRBJ2-3; DNA: TGCAGCGTTGAATCTGGTCCGCAAATAATGACGGATACGCAGTATTTT; CDR3: CSVESGPQIMTDTQYF
V: TRBV29-1; size: few; D: .; J: TRBJ1-2; DNA: TGCAGCGTTGCAGTCCACTATGGCTACACCTTC; CDR3: CSVAVHYGYTF
V: TRBV28; size: .; D: .; J: TRBJ2-1; DNA: TGTACCAGCAGACCGGGACATCAAAGCAATGAGCAGTTCTTC; CDR3: CTSRPGHQSNEQFF
V: TRBV4-3; size: .; D: .; J: TRBJ1-1; DNA: TGCGCCAGCAGCCAAGATCGTAGATCTGAAGCTTTCTTT; CDR3: CASSQDRRSEAFF
V: TRBV20-1; size: many; D: .; J: TRBJ2-3; DNA: TGCAGTGCTAGAGCTGGGAGCACAGATACGCAGTATTTT; CDR3: CSARAGSTDTQYF
V: TRBV29-1; size: .; D: .; J: TRBJ1-1; DNA: TGCAGCGTTGCTGGGGTCAGGGCGGACACTGAAGCTTTCTTT; CDR3: CSVAGVRADTEAFF
V: TRBV5-1; size: few; D: .; J: TRBJ1-2; DNA: TGCGCCAGCAGCTTGGCGGGGGTAGGTGGCTACACCTTC; CDR3: CASSLAGVGGYTF
V: TRBV20-1; size: .; D: .; J: TRBJ1-1; DNA: TGCAGTGCTAGCCTCCCACCGGGACATCGGACTTTAGACACTGAAGCTTTCTTT; CDR3: CSASLPPGHRTLDTEAFF
V: TRBV27; size: few; D: .; J: TRBJ2-4; DNA: TGTGCCAGCAGTGTGGGGCAATCGGGGAACATTCAGTACTTC; CDR3: CASSVGQSGNIQYF
V: TRBV27; size: .; D: .; J: TRBJ1-6; DNA: TGTGCCAGCAGTTTAAAAGGGGTCGATAATTCACCCCTCCACTTT; CDR3: CASSLKGVDNSPLHF
V: TRBV28; size: .; D: .; J: TRBJ2-5; DNA: TGTGCCAGCGGAATAACGAGGGGGGGCGAAGAGACCCAGTACTTC; CDR3: CASGITRGGEETQYF
V: TRBV28; size: .; D: TRBD1; J: TRBJ2-3; DNA: TGTGCCAGCAGTCCCATCCGGACAGGGCGCACAGATACGCAGTATTTT; CDR3: CASSPIRTGRTDTQYF
V: TRBV7-8; size: .; D: .; J: TRBJ2-4; DNA: TGTGCCAGCAGCCCCACAGTGGGGTATTCCTCCTACGGGCAGTACTTC; CDR3: CASSPTVGYSSYGQYF
V: TRBV27; size: few; D: TRBD2; J: TRBJ2-3; DNA: TGTGCCAGCAGTTTAAGTCCTAGCGGGGGGGCCGTCGCCTATACGCAGTATTTT; CDR3: CASSLSPSGGAVAYTQYF
V: TRBV7-9; size: .; D: TRBD1; J: TRBJ2-5; DNA: TGTGCCAGCAGCGGACAGACAGGGGGCGCAAAGACCCAGTACTTC; CDR3: CASSGQTGGAKTQYF
V: TRBV7-9; size: .; D: .; J: TRBJ1-2; DNA: TGTGCCAGCGAGGGGTCGGGACACCTCATCCTTGCTAACTATGGCTACACCTTC; CDR3: CASEGSGHLILANYGYTF
V: TRBV7-8; size: .; D: .; J: TRBJ2-1; DNA: TGTGCCAGCAGCTTAGCCCGACTTTCGAGCTCCTACAATGAGCAGTTCTTC; CDR3: CASSLARLSSSYNEQFF
V: TRBV29-1; size: few; D: .; J: TRBJ2-7; DNA: TGCAGCGTTGTTGGGGCAGCCTACGAGCAGTACTTC; CDR3: CSVVGAAYEQYF
V: TRBV10-3; size: .; D: TRBD1; J: TRBJ1-2; DNA: TGTGCCATCAGGGAACTGACAGGGGTGTCTATAGGCTACACCTTC; CDR3: CAIRELTGVSIGYTF
V: TRBV12-3/TRBV12-4; size: .; D: .; J: TRBJ2-5; DNA: TGTGCCAGCAGTTGGCGACTGCAACGGGAGACCCAGTACTTC; CDR3: CASSWRLQRETQYF
V: TRBV10-3; size: .; D: .; J: TRBJ1-1; DNA: TGTGCCATCAGTGGGAACAGCTACACTGAAGCTTTCTTT; CDR3: CAISGNSYTEAFF
V: TRBV4-3; size: few; D: .; J: TRBJ2-3; DNA: TGCGCCAGCAGCCAAGATCTAGACAACACAGATACGCAGTATTTT; CDR3: CASSQDLDNTDTQYF
V: TRBV6-2/TRBV6-3; size: .; D: .; J: TRBJ2-7; DNA: TGTGCCAGCAGCGGGGGCTTTTACAATGAGCAGTACTTC; CDR3: CASSGGFYNEQYF
V: TRBV20-1; size: .; D: TRBD1; J: TRBJ2-7; DNA: TGCAGTGCTCAGGACAGGGTCGTCTACGAGCAGTACTTC; CDR3: CSAQDRVVYEQYF
V: TRBV6-1; size: .; D: .; J: TRBJ2-3; DNA: TGTGCCAGCAGTGAAAAAGGAGCCACAGATACGCAGTATTTT; CDR3: CASSEKGATDTQYF
V: TRBV2; size: .; D: TRBD2; J: TRBJ2-5; DNA: TGTGCCAGCAGGAGGACTAGCGGGGGGGCTTCTTACAATGAGCAGTACTTC; CDR3: CASRRTSGGASYNEQYF
V: TRBV7-9; size: .; D: TRBD2; J: TRBJ2-7; DNA: TGTGCCAGCAGCTTATTGAGCGGGGACTACGAGCAGTACTTC; CDR3: CASSLLSGDYEQYF